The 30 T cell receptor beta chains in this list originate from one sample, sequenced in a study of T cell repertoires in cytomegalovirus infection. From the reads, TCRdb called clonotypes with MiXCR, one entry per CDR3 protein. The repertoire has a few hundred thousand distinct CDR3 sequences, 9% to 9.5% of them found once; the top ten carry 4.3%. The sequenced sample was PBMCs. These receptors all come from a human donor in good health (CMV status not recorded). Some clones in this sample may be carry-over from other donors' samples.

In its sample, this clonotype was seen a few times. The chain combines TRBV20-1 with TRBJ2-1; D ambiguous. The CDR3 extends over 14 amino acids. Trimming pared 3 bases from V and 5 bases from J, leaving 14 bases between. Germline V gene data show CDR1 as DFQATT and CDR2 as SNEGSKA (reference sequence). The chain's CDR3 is CSASGPSRNNEQFF. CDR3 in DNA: TGCAGTGCTAGTGGTCCTTCACGGAACAATGAGCAGTTCTTC.

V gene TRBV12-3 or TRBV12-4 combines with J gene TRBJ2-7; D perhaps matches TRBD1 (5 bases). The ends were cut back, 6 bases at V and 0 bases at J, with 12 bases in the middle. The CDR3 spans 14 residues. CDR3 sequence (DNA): TGTGCCAGCAGCCAAGACAGAACCTCCTACGAGCAGTACTTC. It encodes CASSQDRTSYEQYF.

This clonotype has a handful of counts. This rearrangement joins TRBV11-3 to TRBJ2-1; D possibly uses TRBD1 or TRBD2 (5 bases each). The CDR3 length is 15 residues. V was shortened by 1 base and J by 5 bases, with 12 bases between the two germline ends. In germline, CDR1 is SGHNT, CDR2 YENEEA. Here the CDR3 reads CASSLGRRGHNEQFF. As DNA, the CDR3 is TGTGCCAGCAGCTTAGGCAGAAGGGGACACAATGAGCAGTTCTTC.

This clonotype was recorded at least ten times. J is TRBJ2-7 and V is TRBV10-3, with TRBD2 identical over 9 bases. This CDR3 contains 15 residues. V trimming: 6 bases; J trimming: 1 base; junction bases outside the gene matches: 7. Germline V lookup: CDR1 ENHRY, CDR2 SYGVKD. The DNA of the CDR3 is TGTGCCATCAGCCCCCTAGCGGGGTTTTCCTACGAGCAGTACTTC. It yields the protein CAISPLAGFSYEQYF.

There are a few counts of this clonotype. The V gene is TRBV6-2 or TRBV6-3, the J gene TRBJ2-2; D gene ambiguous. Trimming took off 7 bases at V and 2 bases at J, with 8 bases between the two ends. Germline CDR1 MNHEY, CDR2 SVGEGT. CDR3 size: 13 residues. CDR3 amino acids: CASTFSNTGELFF. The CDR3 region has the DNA TGTGCCAGCACCTTCTCAAACACCGGGGAGCTGTTTTTT.

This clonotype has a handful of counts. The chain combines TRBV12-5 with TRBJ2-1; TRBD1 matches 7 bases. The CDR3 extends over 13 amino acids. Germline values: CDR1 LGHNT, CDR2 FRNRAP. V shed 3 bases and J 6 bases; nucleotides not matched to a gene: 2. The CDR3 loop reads CASGLGQANEQFF. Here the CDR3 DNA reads TGTGCTAGTGGTTTAGGACAGGCCAATGAGCAGTTCTTC.

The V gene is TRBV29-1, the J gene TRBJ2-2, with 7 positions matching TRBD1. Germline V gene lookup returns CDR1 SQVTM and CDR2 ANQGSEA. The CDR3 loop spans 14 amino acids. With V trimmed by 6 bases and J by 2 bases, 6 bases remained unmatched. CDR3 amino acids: CSVGDRVNTGELFF. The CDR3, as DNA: TGCAGCGTCGGGGACAGAGTAAACACCGGGGAGCTGTTTTTT.

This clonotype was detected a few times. The CDR3 reads CSAIMTSGGSQTQYF. CDR3 DNA: TGCAGTGCCATTATGACTAGCGGGGGGTCTCAGACCCAGTACTTC. The chain recombines TRBV20-1 with TRBJ2-5, with 13 bases aligning to TRBD2. The germline gives CDR1 DFQATT, CDR2 SNEGSKA (reference sequence). J gave up 6 bases and V 6 bases, and 10 bases lay outside the gene matches. The CDR3 sequence is 15 residues long.

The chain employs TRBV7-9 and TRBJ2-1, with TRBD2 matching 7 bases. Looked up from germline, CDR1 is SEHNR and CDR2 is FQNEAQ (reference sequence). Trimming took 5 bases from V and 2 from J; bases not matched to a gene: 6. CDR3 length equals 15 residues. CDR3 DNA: TGTGCCAGCAGCCCTACTAGCGACCCCTACAATGAGCAGTTCTTC. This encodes CASSPTSDPYNEQFF.

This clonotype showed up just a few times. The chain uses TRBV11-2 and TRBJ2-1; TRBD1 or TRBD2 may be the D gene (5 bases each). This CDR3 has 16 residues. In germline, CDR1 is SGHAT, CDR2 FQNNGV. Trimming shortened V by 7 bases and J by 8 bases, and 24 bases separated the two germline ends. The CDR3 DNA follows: TGTGCCAGCACGCTCGGACTGTGGGGCCCCAATGATGAGCAGTTCTTC. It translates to CASTLGLWGPNDEQFF. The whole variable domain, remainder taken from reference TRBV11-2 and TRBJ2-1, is EAGVAQSPRYKIIEKRQSVAFWCNPISGHATLYWYQQILGQGPKLLIQFQNNGVVDDSQLPKDRFSAERLKGVDSTLKIQPAKLEDSAVYLCASTLGLWGPNDEQFFGPGTRLTVL.

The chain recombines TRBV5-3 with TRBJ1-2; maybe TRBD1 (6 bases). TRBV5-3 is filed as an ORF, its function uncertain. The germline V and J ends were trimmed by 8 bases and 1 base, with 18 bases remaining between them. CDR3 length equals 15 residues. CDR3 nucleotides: TGTGCCAGCAGCCCCAGGGGTCAGGGTAACTATGGCTACACCTTC. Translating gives CASSPRGQGNYGYTF.

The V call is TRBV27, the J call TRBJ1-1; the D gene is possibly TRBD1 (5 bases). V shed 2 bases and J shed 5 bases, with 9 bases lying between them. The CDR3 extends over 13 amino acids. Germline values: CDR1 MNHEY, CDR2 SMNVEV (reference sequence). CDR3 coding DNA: TGTGCCAGCAGTTTAAAGGGGTTTACTGAAGCTTTCTTT. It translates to CASSLKGFTEAFF.

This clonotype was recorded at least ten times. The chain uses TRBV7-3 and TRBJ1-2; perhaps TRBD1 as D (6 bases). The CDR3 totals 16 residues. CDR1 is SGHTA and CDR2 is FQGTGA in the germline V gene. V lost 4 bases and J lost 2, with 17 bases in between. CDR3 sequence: CASSSGDLGVNYGYTF. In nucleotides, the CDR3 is TGTGCCAGCAGCTCAGGGGACTTAGGGGTCAACTATGGCTACACCTTC.

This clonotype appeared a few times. The CDR3 coding sequence is TGTGCCAGCAGTTCCAACGACAGGGCCGGTCAGCCCCAGCATTTT. Amino acids: CASSSNDRAGQPQHF. The chain has TRBV6-2 or TRBV6-3 and TRBJ1-5; 7 bases are shared with TRBD1. This CDR3 has 15 amino acids. Per the germline V gene, CDR1 is MNHEY and CDR2 is SVGEGT. The V and J ends lost 4 bases and 6 bases, in that order; junction bases with no gene match: 9.

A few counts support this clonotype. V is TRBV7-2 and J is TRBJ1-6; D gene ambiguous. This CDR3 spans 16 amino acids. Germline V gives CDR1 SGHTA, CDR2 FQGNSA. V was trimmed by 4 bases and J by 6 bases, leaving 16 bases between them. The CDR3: CASSSLDTRGNSPLHF. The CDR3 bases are TGTGCCAGCAGCTCTCTTGACACGCGGGGTAATTCACCCCTCCACTTT.

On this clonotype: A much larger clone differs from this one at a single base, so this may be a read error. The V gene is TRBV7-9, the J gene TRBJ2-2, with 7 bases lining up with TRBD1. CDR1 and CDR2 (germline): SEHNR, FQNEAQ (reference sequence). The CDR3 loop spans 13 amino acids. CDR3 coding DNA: TGTGTCAGCAGGACAGGCCGCACCGGGGAGCTGTTTTTT. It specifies CVSRTGRTGELFF.

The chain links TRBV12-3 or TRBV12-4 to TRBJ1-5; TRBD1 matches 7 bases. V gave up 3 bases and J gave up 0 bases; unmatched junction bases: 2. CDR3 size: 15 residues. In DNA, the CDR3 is TGTGCCAGCAGTTTCGGACAGGCTAGCAATCAGCCCCAGCATTTT. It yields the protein CASSFGQASNQPQHF.

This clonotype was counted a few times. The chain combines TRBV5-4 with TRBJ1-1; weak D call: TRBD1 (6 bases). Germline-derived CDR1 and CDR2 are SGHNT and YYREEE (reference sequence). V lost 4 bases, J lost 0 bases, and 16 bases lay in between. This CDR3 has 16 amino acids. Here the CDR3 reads CASSPSKGGVNTEAFF. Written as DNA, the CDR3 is TGTGCCAGCAGCCCTTCCAAAGGGGGGGTGAACACTGAAGCTTTCTTT.

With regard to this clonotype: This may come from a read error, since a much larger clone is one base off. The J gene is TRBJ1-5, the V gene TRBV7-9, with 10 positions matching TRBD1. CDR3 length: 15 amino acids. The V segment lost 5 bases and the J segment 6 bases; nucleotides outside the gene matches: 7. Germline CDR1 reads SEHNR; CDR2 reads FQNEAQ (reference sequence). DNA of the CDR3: TGTGCCAGCAGCCTTCCTCGGACAGGGGGTCAGCCCCAGCATTTT. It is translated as CASSLPRTGGQPQHF. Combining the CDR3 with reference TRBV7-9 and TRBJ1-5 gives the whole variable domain DTGVSQNPRHKITKRGQNVTFRCDPISEHNRLYWYRQTLGQGPEFLTYFQNEAQLEKSRLLSDRFSAERPKGSFSTLEIQRTEQGDSAMYLCASSLPRTGGQPQHFGDGTRLSIL.

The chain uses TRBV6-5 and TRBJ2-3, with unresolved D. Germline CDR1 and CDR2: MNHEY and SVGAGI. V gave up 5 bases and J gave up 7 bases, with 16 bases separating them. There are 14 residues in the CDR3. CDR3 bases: TGTGCCAGCAGTCCCCGGACGGCGATTAATACGCAGTATTTT. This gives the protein CASSPRTAINTQYF.

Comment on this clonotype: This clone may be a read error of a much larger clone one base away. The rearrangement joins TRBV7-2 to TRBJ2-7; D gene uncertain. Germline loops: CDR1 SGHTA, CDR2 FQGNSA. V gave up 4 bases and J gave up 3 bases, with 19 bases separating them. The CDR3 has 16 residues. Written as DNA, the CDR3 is TGTGCCAGCAGCTCCATTGTGCGCCCAATTTACTACGAGCAGTACTTC. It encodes CASSSIVRPIYYEQYF.

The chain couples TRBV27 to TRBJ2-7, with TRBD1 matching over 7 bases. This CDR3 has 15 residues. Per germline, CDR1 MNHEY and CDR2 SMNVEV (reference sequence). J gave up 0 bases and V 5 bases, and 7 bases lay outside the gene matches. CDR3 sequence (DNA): TGTGCCAGCAGTCACCGGGACAGCTTCTCCTACGAGCAGTACTTC. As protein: CASSHRDSFSYEQYF.

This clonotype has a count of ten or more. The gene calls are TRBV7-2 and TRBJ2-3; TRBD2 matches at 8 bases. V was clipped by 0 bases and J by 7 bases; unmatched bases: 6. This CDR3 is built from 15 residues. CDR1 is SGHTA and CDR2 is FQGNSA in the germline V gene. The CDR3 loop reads CASSLADRGGHTQYF. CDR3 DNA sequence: TGTGCCAGCAGCTTAGCCGATCGGGGGGGCCATACGCAGTATTTT.

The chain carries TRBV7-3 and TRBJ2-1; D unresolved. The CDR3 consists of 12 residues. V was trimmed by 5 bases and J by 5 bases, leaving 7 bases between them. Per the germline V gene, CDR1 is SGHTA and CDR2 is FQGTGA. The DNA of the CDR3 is TGTGCCAGCAGCAAGTGGAACAATGAGCAGTTCTTC. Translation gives CASSKWNNEQFF.

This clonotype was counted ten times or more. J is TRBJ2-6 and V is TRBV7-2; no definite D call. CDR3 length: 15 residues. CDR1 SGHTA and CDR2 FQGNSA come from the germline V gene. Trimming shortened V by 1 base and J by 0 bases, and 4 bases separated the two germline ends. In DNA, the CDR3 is TGTGCCAGCAGCTTAGTTGGCTCTGGGGCCAACGTCCTGACTTTC. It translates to CASSLVGSGANVLTF.

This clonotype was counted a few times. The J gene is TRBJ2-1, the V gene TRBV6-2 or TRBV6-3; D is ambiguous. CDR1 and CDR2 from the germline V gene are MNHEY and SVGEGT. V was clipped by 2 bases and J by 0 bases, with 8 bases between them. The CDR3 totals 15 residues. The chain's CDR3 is CASSYSPHSYNEQFF. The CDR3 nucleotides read TGTGCCAGCAGTTACAGTCCACACTCCTACAATGAGCAGTTCTTC.

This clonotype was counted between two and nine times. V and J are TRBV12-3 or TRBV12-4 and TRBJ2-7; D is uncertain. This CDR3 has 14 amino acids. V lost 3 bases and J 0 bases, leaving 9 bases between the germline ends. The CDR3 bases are TGTGCCAGCAGTTTTGTGGCAAGCTCCTACGAGCAGTACTTC. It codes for CASSFVASSYEQYF.

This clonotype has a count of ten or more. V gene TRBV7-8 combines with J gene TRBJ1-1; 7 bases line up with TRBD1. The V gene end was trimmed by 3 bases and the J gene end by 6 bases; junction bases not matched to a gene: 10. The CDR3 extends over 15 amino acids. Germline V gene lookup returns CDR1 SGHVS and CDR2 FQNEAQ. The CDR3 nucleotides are TGTGCCAGCAGCTTCGACAGGGTGAAGATGGCTGAAGCTTTCTTT. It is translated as CASSFDRVKMAEAFF.

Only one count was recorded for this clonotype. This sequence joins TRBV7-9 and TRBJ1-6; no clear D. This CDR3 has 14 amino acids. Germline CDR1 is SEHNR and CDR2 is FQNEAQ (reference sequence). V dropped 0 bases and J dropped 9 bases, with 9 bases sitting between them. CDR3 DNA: TGTGCCAGCAGCTTAGCGCCCATCGGTTCACCCCTCCACTTT. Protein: CASSLAPIGSPLHF. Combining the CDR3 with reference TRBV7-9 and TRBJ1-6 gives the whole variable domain DTGVSQNPRHKITKRGQNVTFRCDPISEHNRLYWYRQTLGQGPEFLTYFQNEAQLEKSRLLSDRFSAERPKGSFSTLEIQRTEQGDSAMYLCASSLAPIGSPLHFGNGTRLTVT.

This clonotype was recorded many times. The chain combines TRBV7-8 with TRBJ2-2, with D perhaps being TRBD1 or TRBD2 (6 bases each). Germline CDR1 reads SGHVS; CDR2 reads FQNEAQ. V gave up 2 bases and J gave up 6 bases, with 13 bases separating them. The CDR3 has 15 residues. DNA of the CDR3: TGTGCCAGCAGCTTAAATTTAGGGGGGTCCGGGGAGCTGTTTTTT. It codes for CASSLNLGGSGELFF.